This T cell receptor beta chain stems from a study of OX40 agonist ivuxolimab in advanced cancers. As for the study more broadly: The costimulatory receptor OX40 (CD134) was targeted by ivuxolimab, a fully human IgG2 agonistic monoclonal antibody. Of the approximately 50 patients in dose escalation, around 20 had hepatocellular carcinoma, some 15 had melanoma, 9 had renal cell carcinoma and 9 had head and neck cancer. The monotherapy dose-escalation portion (N of about 47 patients) of the phase I ivuxolimab trial is reported in the paper. In the dose-escalation cohort, 82.7% of patients were male, and the mean age was about 55 years, with a range of about 23 to 90. Peripheral TCRbeta sequencing aimed to test whether ivuxolimab altered TCR sequence diversity and caused clonal T-cell expansion. Three dose-escalation patients achieved partial responses, one with hepatocellular carcinoma and two with cutaneous melanoma. Intravenous ivuxolimab was administered to patients every 2 weeks at six dose levels: 0.01, 0.1, 0.3, 1.5, 3 and 10 mg/kg. Prior anti-PD-1, anti-PD-L1 or anti-CTLA-4 therapy was permitted, and checkpoint inhibitors had been received by more than 35% of dose-escalation patients. Results the study describes overall, beyond this receptor: At doses of 0.1 to 3.0 mg/kg, clonal expansion of both CD4+ and CD8+ blood T cells was observed from baseline to week 6. On average, CD8+ T cells showed more expanded clones than CD4+ T cells after ivuxolimab. In the 0.1-3.0 mg/kg groups, partial responders were among the patients with the lowest normalized peripheral clonal expansion, particularly in CD8+ T cells. Which antigens the clonally expanded peripheral T cells were specific for was not determined. Low levels of normalized T-cell clonal expansion were also seen in some nonresponding patients.

In the case of this clone: Its recognized antigen is unknown. No per-base quality is available; no much larger clone lies one base away.

Genomic DNA was extracted from sorted cells for sequencing of the TCRbeta CDR3 region. The immunoSEQ Assay was used to sequence the TCRbeta CDR3 regions. As stored in TCRdb, this immuneACCESS dataset retains in-frame rearrangements with V and J assigned. A fraction of the clones does not appear; measured against another copy, unresolved V genes explain less than half of the discrepancy, and the remainder lacks a known reason. The sample table lists nearly 80,000 clones, about 84% of them with a count of one. The leading ten clones occupy 0.35% to 0.5% of the sample. Based on the germline V gene, the CDR1 and CDR2 sequences are MDHEN and SYDVKM. V and J are truncated by 8 bases and 2 bases respectively, leaving an intervening sequence of 12 bases. From the cysteine up to the phenylalanine, the CDR3 has a length of 13 residues. The retained sequence is limited to the CDR3, 39 bases, with the frame set at the first base.

The trial excluded patients who had a history of autoimmune disease or were on systemic immunosuppression. Peripheral blood for TCR sequencing was collected from all dose cohorts at baseline, on cycle 4 day 1, and on cycle 7 day 1. The samples were drawn from a first-in-human, open-label, multicenter phase I dose-escalation trial of ivuxolimab. The trial enrolled adults with locally advanced or metastatic head and neck squamous cell, hepatocellular, melanoma or renal cell carcinoma. Before TCR sequencing, CD4+ and CD8+ T cells were separately sorted from peripheral blood. The sample consisted of CD4+ or CD8+ T cells sorted from blood, taken in a trial of the OX40 agonist ivuxolimab. The chain is assembled from TRBV28 and TRBJ2-5; a tentative D call is TRBD1 (7 bases match). The sequence was collected from an adult with an advanced solid tumor such as melanoma, head and neck, liver or kidney cancer. The DNA sequence is given as TGTGCCAGCCGGACAGGAGGGCAAGAGACCCAGTACTTC. It translates to CASRTGGQETQYF.